One sample yielded the 32 T cell receptor beta chains listed below, sequenced in a study of CD8 T cells in ankylosing spondylitis. TCRdb passed the 5' RACE reads through MiXCR, listing each CDR3 protein once. This sample yields over 600,000 distinct CDR3 sequences, of which around 19% are seen a single time; roughly a fifth belongs to the top ten. The antigens these receptors bind are not known. Points from the study as a whole: A motif of under 10 highly homologous TCR beta variants was seen as apparently characteristic of ankylosing spondylitis blood.

Input material: blood, either unsorted or a sorted T cell fraction (not recorded which). The source of these receptors is a male donor with ankylosing spondylitis.

This clonotype was observed a handful of times. This chain joins TRBV2 and TRBJ1-2, with D tentatively TRBD1 (5 bases). The CDR3 has 12 amino acids. CDR1 and CDR2 (germline): SNHLY, FYNNEI. Trimming pared 8 bases from V and 2 bases from J, leaving 9 bases between. The CDR3 DNA reads as TGTGCCAGCGGCAGGGAAAACTATGGCTACACCTTC. Protein product: CASGRENYGYTF.

This clonotype was counted between two and nine times. This chain's CDR3 is CASSLERKNTGELFF. The CDR3 DNA follows: TGCGCCAGCAGCTTGGAGCGGAAGAACACCGGGGAGCTGTTTTTT. The gene calls are TRBV5-1 and TRBJ2-2; perhaps TRBD2 as D (5 bases). The CDR3 totals 15 residues. In germline, CDR1 is SGHRS, CDR2 YFSETQ. Between the trimmed V and J ends, which lost 0 bases and 1 base, there was a span of 7 bases.

This clonotype was counted only a few times. This chain joins TRBV7-9 and TRBJ1-6; D may be TRBD1 (6 bases). The length of the CDR3 is 14 residues. Trimming stripped 5 bases from V and 9 bases from J, with 14 bases between. Germline assignment: CDR1 SEHNR and CDR2 FQNEAQ (reference sequence). The CDR3 DNA sequence: TGTGCCAGCAGCCAAACAGGGTATTCTTCACCCCTCCACTTT. Translation gives CASSQTGYSSPLHF.

This clonotype ranks as medium-sized. The rearrangement uses TRBV7-2 and TRBJ2-2; D is perhaps TRBD2 (6 bases). The CDR3 is made up of 16 amino acids. Trimming pared 5 bases from V and 6 bases from J, leaving 19 bases between. Per germline, CDR1 SGHTA and CDR2 FQGNSA. The CDR3 coding sequence is TGTGCCAGCAGCCCCCATCGGTCCACGGGGGCCGGGGAGCTGTTTTTT. Its translation: CASSPHRSTGAGELFF.

This clonotype showed up just a few times. The V call is TRBV20-1, the J call TRBJ2-1; 8 bases fit TRBD2. Looked up from germline, CDR1 is DFQATT and CDR2 is SNEGSKA (reference sequence). The CDR3 consists of 12 residues. With V trimmed by 7 bases and J by 7 bases, 6 bases remained unmatched. CDR3 DNA: TGCAGTGGATTAGCGGGAACTAATGAGCAGTTCTTC. This sequence encodes CSGLAGTNEQFF.

This clonotype has a handful of counts. V is TRBV6-5 and J is TRBJ1-1, with a possible D match to TRBD1 (5 bases). In germline, CDR1 is MNHEY, CDR2 SVGAGI. V shed 0 bases and J shed 4 bases, with 9 bases lying between them. The CDR3 has 14 amino acids. For the CDR3, the DNA is TGTGCCAGCAGTTACTCGACCGGGGGCACTGAAGCTTTCTTT. This codes for CASSYSTGGTEAFF.

The chain is built from TRBV27 and TRBJ2-7; 11 positions match TRBD2. V trimming: 5 bases; J trimming: 4 bases; junction bases outside the gene matches: 13. Germline CDR1 reads MNHEY; CDR2 reads SMNVEV (reference sequence). CDR3 length: 17 residues. CDR3 residues: CASSPGVSGRAGYEQYF. CDR3 bases: TGTGCCAGCAGTCCAGGTGTTAGCGGGAGGGCCGGGTACGAGCAGTACTTC.

This clonotype showed up just a few times. This chain joins TRBV24-1 and TRBJ2-1; D is unresolved. Germline CDR1 reads KGHDR; CDR2 reads SFDVKD. The CDR3 sequence is 14 residues long. V lost 5 bases and J lost 4, with 11 bases in between. This CDR3 reads CATSAGPSYNEQFF. In DNA form, the CDR3 reads TGTGCCACCAGTGCCGGACCAAGTTACAATGAGCAGTTCTTC.

This clonotype has more than one count but fewer than ten. The chain combines TRBV4-1 with TRBJ2-7; D remains unclear. CDR1 is MGHRA and CDR2 is YSYEKL in the germline V gene. The length of the CDR3 is 14 residues. V was pared by 0 bases and J by 2 bases, with 8 bases between. The CDR3 coding sequence is TGCGCCAGCAGCCAAGAGGCCAGGACCTACGAGCAGTACTTC. Translation gives CASSQEARTYEQYF.

This rearrangement joins TRBV9 to TRBJ1-3; no firm D call. Germline CDR1 reads SGDLS; CDR2 reads YYNGEE. Trimming removed 0 bases at V and 0 bases at J, with 10 bases between. This CDR3 region has 16 residues. The CDR3 region is CASSVGSGNSGNTIYF. As DNA, the CDR3 is TGTGCCAGCAGCGTAGGGTCGGGGAACTCTGGAAACACCATATATTTT.

This clonotype was counted ten times or more. This rearrangement joins TRBV12-3 or TRBV12-4 to TRBJ2-3; D tentatively fits TRBD1 or TRBD2 (5 bases each). This CDR3 is 16 amino acids long. V was cut by 3 bases and J by 0 bases, with 13 bases left in between. CDR3 protein: CASSFGAGVSTDTQYF. CDR3 nucleotide sequence: TGTGCCAGCAGTTTCGGGGCTGGGGTTAGCACAGATACGCAGTATTTT.

This clonotype is a singleton in its sample. The chain has TRBV5-6 and TRBJ1-3; D is ambiguous. The CDR3 extends over 14 amino acids. The V and J ends lost 5 bases and 4 bases respectively, with 13 bases between them. Germline lookup yields CDR1 SGHDT and CDR2 YYEEEE. The CDR3, as DNA: TGTGCCAGCAGTTCTATTTTGCTGGGAAACACCATATATTTT. It specifies CASSSILLGNTIYF.

The chain recombines TRBV7-8 with TRBJ2-2, with TRBD1 matching 7 bases. The CDR3 runs 17 residues. In germline, CDR1 is SGHVS, CDR2 FQNEAQ. The J segment lost 3 bases and the V segment lost 2 bases, leaving 9 bases of the junction unmatched. The CDR3 nucleotides read TGTGCCAGCAGCTTAAAGTCGCGGACAGGTGACACCGGGGAGCTGTTTTTT. Translating it yields CASSLKSRTGDTGELFF. Variable domain in full (rest from reference TRBV7-8 and TRBJ2-2): GAGVSQSPRYKVAKRGQDVALRCDPISGHVSLFWYQQALGQGPEFLTYFQNEAQLDKSGLPSDRFFAERPEGSVSTLKIQRTQQEDSAVYLCASSLKSRTGDTGELFFGEGSRLTVL.

This clonotype has just a few counts. The CDR3: CATSDSGGTDTQYF. CDR3 nucleotides: TGTGCCACCAGTGATTCGGGGGGCACAGATACGCAGTATTTT. This chain links TRBV24-1 with TRBJ2-3, with a possible D match to TRBD2 (6 bases). CDR1 and CDR2 (germline): KGHDR, SFDVKD. The CDR3 has 14 amino acids. With 2 bases removed from V and 1 base from J, the gap between germline ends came to 6 bases.

The chain has TRBV7-9 and TRBJ2-3; 8 positions agree with TRBD2. V trimming: 5 bases; J trimming: 4 bases; junction bases outside the gene matches: 5. CDR3 length equals 14 residues. Per germline, CDR1 SEHNR and CDR2 FQNEAQ (reference sequence). The CDR3, as DNA: TGTGCCAGCAGCGGTAGCGGGAACTCAGATACGCAGTATTTT. It is translated as CASSGSGNSDTQYF. Full variable domain (remainder filled in from reference TRBV7-9 and TRBJ2-3): DTGVSQNPRHKITKRGQNVTFRCDPISEHNRLYWYRQTLGQGPEFLTYFQNEAQLEKSRLLSDRFSAERPKGSFSTLEIQRTEQGDSAMYLCASSGSGNSDTQYFGPGTRLTVL.

This clonotype appeared a few times. The J gene is TRBJ2-2, the V gene TRBV7-8, with 8 bases identical to TRBD1. Germline V gene data show CDR1 as SGHVS and CDR2 as FQNEAQ. Trimming took 7 bases from V and 5 from J; bases not matched to a gene: 6. CDR3 length equals 14 residues. This chain's CDR3 is CASTGQGITGELFF. CDR3 DNA sequence: TGTGCCAGCACCGGACAGGGTATTACCGGGGAGCTGTTTTTT. Full variable domain (rest looked up from reference TRBV7-8 and TRBJ2-2): GAGVSQSPRYKVAKRGQDVALRCDPISGHVSLFWYQQALGQGPEFLTYFQNEAQLDKSGLPSDRFFAERPEGSVSTLKIQRTQQEDSAVYLCASTGQGITGELFFGEGSRLTVL.

The J gene is TRBJ1-5, the V gene TRBV13, with 7 nucleotides matching TRBD1. This CDR3 spans 18 amino acids. After removal of 5 bases from V and 4 bases from J, the junction contained 17 bases not matched to a gene. CDR1 is PRHDT and CDR2 is FYEKMQ in the germline V gene (reference sequence). The CDR3 region is CASSPMDRDSYLNQPQHF. CDR3 nucleotides: TGTGCCAGCAGCCCGATGGACCGGGACAGCTACCTAAATCAGCCCCAGCATTTT.

This clonotype was observed a few times. As DNA, the CDR3 is TGTGCCAGCAGCCAAGATTGGGGACAGGGGTTTGGGGCCAACGTCCTGACTTTC. As protein: CASSQDWGQGFGANVLTF. The chain carries TRBV4-2 and TRBJ2-6; TRBD1 matches at 10 bases. The CDR3 is made up of 18 amino acids. CDR1 is LGHNA, CDR2 YNFKEQ, per germline. J gave up 3 bases and V 0 bases, and 5 bases lay outside the gene matches.

The rearrangement joins TRBV20-1 to TRBJ1-1; a possible D gene is TRBD1 (6 bases). The CDR3 loop spans 13 amino acids. Deletions cut 1 base from V and 6 bases from J, with 12 bases between. Germline loops: CDR1 DFQATT, CDR2 SNEGSKA (reference sequence). CDR3 region: CSARVGAGAEAFF. For the CDR3, the DNA is TGCAGTGCTAGAGTGGGGGCTGGGGCTGAAGCTTTCTTT.

This chain uses TRBV7-9 with TRBJ2-2, with 9 bases lining up with TRBD1. J gave up 3 bases and V 5 bases, and 7 bases lay outside the gene matches. CDR1 and CDR2 (germline): SEHNR, FQNEAQ (reference sequence). There are 16 residues in the CDR3. CDR3 in amino acids: CASSLWDRADTGELFF. The CDR3 nucleotides read TGTGCCAGCAGCCTCTGGGACAGGGCGGACACCGGGGAGCTGTTTTTT.

The chain couples TRBV4-1 to TRBJ1-2; 9 positions agree with TRBD1. V lost 6 bases to trimming and J lost 7 bases; unmatched junction nucleotides: 15. Germline V gene sequence: CDR1 MGHRA, CDR2 YSYEKL. The CDR3 totals 16 residues. The CDR3 here is CASSETGGVPLGGYTF. Here the CDR3 DNA reads TGCGCCAGCAGTGAGACAGGGGGAGTCCCTTTAGGTGGCTACACCTTC.

This clonotype was observed a few times. The CDR3 is CASRLGQTGTDTQYF. Here the CDR3 DNA reads TGTGCCAGCAGGCTCGGACAGACCGGCACAGATACGCAGTATTTT. The gene calls are TRBV6-1 and TRBJ2-3; a weak D match, TRBD1 (6 bases). V dropped 6 bases and J dropped 1 base, with 14 bases sitting between them. Germline CDR1 is MNHNS and CDR2 is SASEGT. CDR3 length: 15 residues.

This clonotype was seen a handful of times. V usage is TRBV12-3 or TRBV12-4 and J usage is TRBJ1-1, with D perhaps matching TRBD1 (5 bases). V was clipped by 3 bases and J by 2 bases, with 13 bases between them. The CDR3 length is 15 residues. DNA for the CDR3: TGTGCCAGCAGTTTGGGGGGGAGGGATAACACTGAAGCTTTCTTT. It translates to CASSLGGRDNTEAFF.

A few counts support this clonotype. The chain uses TRBV9 and TRBJ1-2, with D uncertain. From germline, CDR1 is SGDLS and CDR2 YYNGEE. The CDR3 extends over 12 amino acids. The V end lost 4 bases, the J end lost 6 bases, and 10 bases lay between the germline ends. The CDR3 sequence: CASSSNSNGYTF. CDR3 nucleotides: TGTGCCAGCAGCTCAAACAGCAATGGCTACACCTTC.

The sample holds many counts of this clonotype. The rearrangement joins TRBV20-1 to TRBJ1-1; D perhaps matches TRBD1 (5 bases). Deletions cut 1 base from V and 3 bases from J, with 18 bases between. This CDR3 contains 16 residues. The V gene's germline CDR1 is DFQATT and CDR2 SNEGSKA (reference sequence). The CDR3 region has the DNA TGCAGTGCTAGAGTCCGCGGGGCCCCAAGGCACACTGAAGCTTTCTTT. Translated, it gives CSARVRGAPRHTEAFF.

The chain has TRBV6-2 or TRBV6-3 and TRBJ2-3; 12 bases line up with TRBD1. The CDR3 is made up of 15 amino acids. Trimming cost V 6 bases and J 6 bases; bases outside gene matches: 7. CDR1 MNHEY and CDR2 SVGEGT come from the germline V gene. CDR3 sequence: CASSSRDRGPDTQYF. DNA for the CDR3: TGTGCCAGCAGCTCCCGGGACAGGGGGCCTGATACGCAGTATTTT.

This clonotype has more than one count but fewer than ten. The chain links TRBV20-1 to TRBJ2-1; TRBD2 agrees at 7 bases. This CDR3 has 11 residues. Germline trimming cut 2 bases from V and 14 bases from J; bases unmatched to any gene: 6. Germline V gene lookup returns CDR1 DFQATT and CDR2 SNEGSKA (reference sequence). The CDR3 DNA is TGCAGTGCTAGAACCCCCGGGGGGAAGTTCTTC. Its protein product is CSARTPGGKFF.

The CDR3 coding sequence is TGTGCCAGCTCACGTGACCCTCCCAACCGTGAAAAACTGTTTTTT. Translating it yields CASSRDPPNREKLFF. The chain links TRBV18 to TRBJ1-4; no clear D gene. There are 15 residues in the CDR3. V lost 4 bases to trimming and J lost 7 bases, with 16 bases between them. Per germline, CDR1 KGHSH and CDR2 LQKENI.

This clonotype has more than one count but fewer than ten. This chain joins TRBV20-1 and TRBJ1-1; D call uncertain. Germline V gene lookup returns CDR1 DFQATT and CDR2 SNEGSKA (reference sequence). V lost 1 base and J lost 3, with 18 bases in between. The length of the CDR3 is 16 residues. CDR3 DNA: TGCAGTGCTAGAGCTCTTACTCTAGTGCGGGACACTGAAGCTTTCTTT. It specifies CSARALTLVRDTEAFF.

J is TRBJ2-5 and V is TRBV5-1, with TRBD2 matching 10 bases. CDR1 SGHRS and CDR2 YFSETQ come from the germline V gene. The CDR3 runs to 18 residues. Trimming removed 0 bases from V and 5 bases from J; junction bases left unmatched: 13. The CDR3 bases are TGCGCCAGCAGCTTGGCCAATGTAGCTACTAGCGGGACTGAGACCCAGTACTTC. Translation: CASSLANVATSGTETQYF.

As to this clonotype: The germline gene is not matched at one end of the junction; a read error may be the cause. CDR3 residues: CASSSAGTGTRRHF. DNA for the CDR3: TGTGCTAGCAGCTCGGCCGGGACAGGGACCCGAAGGCATTTT. The genes are TRBV7-7 and TRBJ1-5, with 9 bases identical to TRBD1. The CDR3 spans 14 residues. CDR1 is SSHAT and CDR2 is FNYEAQ in the germline V gene (reference sequence). Together with reference TRBV7-7 and TRBJ1-5, the CDR3 gives the full variable domain: GAGVSQSPRYKVTKRGQDVTLRCDPISSHATLYWYQQALGQGPEFLTYFNYEAQPDKSGLPSDRFSAERPEGSISTLTIQRTEQRDSAMYRCASSSAGTGTRRHFGDGTRLSIL.

CDR3: CSVRGQLNYGYTF. The DNA of the CDR3 is TGCAGCGTCCGGGGACAGCTTAACTATGGCTACACCTTC. V and J are TRBV29-1 and TRBJ1-2, with 7 bases lining up with TRBD1. The CDR3 is 13 residues long. The V segment lost 6 bases and the J segment 1 base; nucleotides outside the gene matches: 5. Germline V lookup: CDR1 SQVTM, CDR2 ANQGSEA.